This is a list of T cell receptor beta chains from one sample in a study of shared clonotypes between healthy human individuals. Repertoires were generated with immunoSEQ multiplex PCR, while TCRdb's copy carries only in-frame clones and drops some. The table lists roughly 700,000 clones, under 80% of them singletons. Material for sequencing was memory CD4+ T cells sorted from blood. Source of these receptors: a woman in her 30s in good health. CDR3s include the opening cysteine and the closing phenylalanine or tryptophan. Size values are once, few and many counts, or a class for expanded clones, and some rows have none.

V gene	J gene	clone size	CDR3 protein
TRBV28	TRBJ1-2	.	CASSTTGAGYGYTF
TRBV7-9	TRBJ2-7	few	CASSPTDNEQYF
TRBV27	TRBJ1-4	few	CASSVSPTNEKLFF
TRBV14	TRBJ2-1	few	CASSPIYRDNEQFF
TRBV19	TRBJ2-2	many	CASSIGTQNTGELFF
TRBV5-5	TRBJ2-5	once	CASSLPLASGGTGETQYF
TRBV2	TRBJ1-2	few	CASSSPGKRGGYTF
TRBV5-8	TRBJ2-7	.	CASSLGGGSGSGYEQYF
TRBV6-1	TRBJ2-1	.	CASSEEIAGGLDEQFF
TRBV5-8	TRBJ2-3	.	CASSHLPRDSKRDTQYF
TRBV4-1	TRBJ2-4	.	CASSQDWGRLAKNIQYF
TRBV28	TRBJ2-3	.	CASRRTGGTQYF
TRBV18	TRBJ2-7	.	CASSPTGSSYEQYF
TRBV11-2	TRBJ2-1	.	CASSPYLRDEQFF
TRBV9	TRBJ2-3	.	CASSVDGAGLPYYTDTQYF
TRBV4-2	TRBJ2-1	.	CASSRGGGNNEQFF
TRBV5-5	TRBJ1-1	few	CASSFRPNTEAFF
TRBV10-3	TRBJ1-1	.	CAISEPGMNTEAFF
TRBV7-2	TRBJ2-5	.	CASSLAEGQAQYF
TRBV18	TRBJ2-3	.	CASSPRGAAGTDTQYF
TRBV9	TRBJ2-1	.	CASSVAPMWQEQFF
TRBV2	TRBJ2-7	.	CASSEWELLAVFTYEQYF
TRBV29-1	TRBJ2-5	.	CSGDRGGETQYF
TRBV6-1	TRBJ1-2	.	CASSEAPQGGGHYTF
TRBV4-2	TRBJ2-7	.	CASSRTTGTSIHEQYF
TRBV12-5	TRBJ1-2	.	CASGLVAGATPLEGYTF
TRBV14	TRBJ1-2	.	CASSQNTGPYGYTF